These 27 T cell receptor beta chains were sequenced from one sample in a study of blood T cell repertoires in COVID-19. The protocol was immunoSEQ multiplex PCR, while the TCRdb copy is restricted to in-frame clones and leaves out a portion. The data contain tens of thousands of clones, 88% of them singletons. The sample comprised peripheral blood. The receptors were sampled from a man between 50 and 59 years old with active COVID-19.

This chain connects TRBV19 to TRBJ2-3, with TRBD2 identical over 12 bases. CDR3 length: 15 amino acids. The germline V gene encodes CDR1 LNHDA and CDR2 SQIVND (reference sequence). The V gene end was trimmed by 4 bases and the J gene end by 6 bases; junction bases not matched to a gene: 5. The CDR3 DNA sequence: TGTGCCAGTAGTAAGACTAGCGGGAGTTCGGATACGCAGTATTTT. This translates into CASSKTSGSSDTQYF.

V is TRBV9 and J is TRBJ2-1, with D possibly matching TRBD2 (6 bases). CDR3 length: 15 residues. The V gene lost 4 bases and the J gene lost 0 bases, with 11 bases spanning the gap. The germline V gene encodes CDR1 SGDLS and CDR2 YYNGEE. The CDR3, as DNA: TGTGCCAGCAGCTCAACCGGGGGCTCCTACAATGAGCAGTTCTTC. Encoded protein: CASSSTGGSYNEQFF.

The table lists this clone with a few counts. J is TRBJ2-7 and V is TRBV6-5; 11 bases are shared with TRBD2. The CDR3 has 15 amino acids. Germline CDR1 is MNHEY and CDR2 is SVGAGI. Germline trimming cut 6 bases from V and 5 bases from J; bases unmatched to any gene: 9. This chain's CDR3 is CASRRLAGLSHEQYV. The CDR3 region has the DNA TGTGCCAGCAGAAGACTAGCGGGACTTAGCCACGAGCAGTACGTC.

The gene calls are TRBV3-1 (or the pseudogene TRBV3-2) and TRBJ2-3; 7 nucleotides align to TRBD2. V lost 3 bases, J lost 0 bases, and 15 bases stayed unmatched. From germline, CDR1 is LGHDT and CDR2 YNNKEL (reference sequence). This CDR3 is 19 amino acids long. The CDR3 DNA sequence: TGTGCCAGCAGCCAGCTTAAGGCGTGGCGGGGGACTAGCACAGATACGCAGTATTTT. It translates to CASSQLKAWRGTSTDTQYF.

CDR3 bases: TGTGCCAGCAGCGTAGTCTCCTCCCGGGAGCTGTTTTTT. It translates to CASSVVSSRELFF. The rearrangement uses TRBV9 and TRBJ2-2; D remains unclear. V was pared by 0 bases and J by 9 bases, with 9 bases between. This CDR3 region has 13 residues. Germline values: CDR1 SGDLS, CDR2 YYNGEE.

The chain combines TRBV5-5 with TRBJ1-1; tentative D call: TRBD1 (5 bases). V shed 4 bases and J shed 4 bases, with 14 bases lying between them. Germline V gene sequence: CDR1 SGHKS, CDR2 YYEKEE (reference sequence). CDR3 size: 14 residues. The CDR3 DNA sequence: TGTGCCAGCAGCAACCGTCTGGGACTCACTGAAGCTTTCTTT. This sequence encodes CASSNRLGLTEAFF.

This sequence joins TRBV18 and TRBJ1-2, with D uncertain. This CDR3 spans 14 amino acids. Trimming stripped 2 bases from V and 0 bases from J, with 7 bases between. Germline CDR1 is KGHSH and CDR2 is LQKENI. The CDR3 coding sequence is TGTGCCAGCTCACCAGTGAGTACTAACTATGGCTACACCTTC. Protein sequence: CASSPVSTNYGYTF. Full variable domain (remainder filled in from reference TRBV18 and TRBJ1-2): NAGVMQNPRHLVRRRGQEARLRCSPMKGHSHVYWYRQLPEEGLKFMVYLQKENIIDESGMPKERFSAEFPKEGPSILRIQQVVRGDSAAYFCASSPVSTNYGYTFGSGTRLTVV.

This chain links TRBV2 with TRBJ1-1; the D is unclear. Trimming stripped 5 bases from V and 8 bases from J, with 15 bases between. Germline assignment: CDR1 SNHLY and CDR2 FYNNEI. There are 13 residues in the CDR3. The CDR3 loop reads CASSQGSPSEAFF. CDR3 DNA: TGTGCCAGCAGTCAAGGTTCCCCCTCCGAAGCTTTCTTT.

This chain links TRBV5-1 with TRBJ1-4; no clear D gene. CDR1 and CDR2 (germline): SGHRS, YFSETQ. Deletions cut 6 bases from V and 7 bases from J, with 16 bases between. CDR3 length: 14 residues. The CDR3 loop reads CASNSGSRVEKLFF. DNA for the CDR3: TGCGCCAGCAACTCCGGGTCGAGGGTTGAAAAACTGTTTTTT.

This clone occurred once. The V call is TRBV10-1, the J call TRBJ2-5; D possibly corresponds to TRBD1 (6 bases). CDR3 length: 13 residues. Per germline, CDR1 WNHNN and CDR2 SYGVQD (reference sequence). The germline V and J ends were trimmed by 6 bases and 1 base, with 9 bases remaining between them. CDR3 amino acids: CASSGQPQETQYF. As DNA, the CDR3 is TGCGCCAGCAGCGGACAGCCCCAAGAGACCCAGTACTTC.

CDR3 nucleotide sequence: TGTGCCAGCAGCTTATTCCCCGCACTAGCGGGGGGGCTAGGGGCCAACGTCCTGACTTTC. This translates into CASSLFPALAGGLGANVLTF. This chain uses TRBV7-6 with TRBJ2-6; the match to TRBD2 covers 13 bases. The length of the CDR3 is 20 residues. CDR1 and CDR2 (germline): SGHVS, FNYEAQ. The ends lost 2 bases at V and 4 bases at J; junction bases unmatched: 11.

The V and J genes are TRBV11-3 and TRBJ1-1, with D perhaps matching TRBD1 (5 bases). Germline CDR1 is SGHNT and CDR2 is YENEEA. The CDR3 covers 13 residues. V was trimmed by 4 bases and J by 5 bases, leaving 11 bases between them. The CDR3 loop is CASSSTRETEAFF. The CDR3 DNA is TGTGCCAGCAGCTCCACCAGGGAAACTGAAGCTTTCTTT. The full variable domain, its missing parts supplied by reference TRBV11-3 and TRBJ1-1, is EAGVVQSPRYKIIEKKQPVAFWCNPISGHNTLYWYLQNLGQGPELLIRYENEEAVDDSQLPKDRFSAERLKGVDSTLKIQPAELGDSAVYLCASSSTRETEAFFGQGTRLTVV.

The chain links TRBV5-4 to TRBJ2-7, with 10 positions matching TRBD1. The CDR3 loop spans 14 amino acids. Losses at the gene ends were 3 bases for V and 1 base for J; bases not matched to a gene: 1. CDR1 is SGHNT, CDR2 YYREEE, per germline (reference sequence). The CDR3 is CASSWTGGSYEQYF. CDR3 coding DNA: TGTGCCAGCAGCTGGACAGGGGGATCCTACGAGCAGTACTTC.

The rearrangement uses TRBV9 and TRBJ1-6; D may be TRBD1 (5 bases). The CDR3 extends over 13 amino acids. Germline V gives CDR1 SGDLS, CDR2 YYNGEE. Trimming took 3 bases from V and 9 from J, leaving 10 bases between them. The CDR3 protein is CASSARGGSPLHF. CDR3 DNA sequence: TGTGCCAGCAGCGCGCGGGGGGGTTCACCCCTCCACTTT.

The V call is TRBV28, the J call TRBJ1-5, with D uncertain. This CDR3 spans 12 amino acids. V was clipped by 7 bases and J by 8 bases, with 12 bases between them. From germline, CDR1 is MDHEN and CDR2 SYDVKM. As DNA, the CDR3 is TGTGCCAGCACCCCGACGGGGAAGCCCCAGCATTTT. Translated: CASTPTGKPQHF. Drawing the rest from reference TRBV28 and TRBJ1-5, the complete variable domain is DVKVTQSSRYLVKRTGEKVFLECVQDMDHENMFWYRQDPGLGLRLIYFSYDVKMKEKGDIPEGYSVSREKKERFSLILESASTNQTSMYLCASTPTGKPQHFGDGTRLSIL.

This clone was found once. V and J are TRBV11-2 and TRBJ2-5, with no clear D. This CDR3 has 13 residues. Germline CDR1 reads SGHAT; CDR2 reads FQNNGV. Trimming cost V 5 bases and J 1 base, with 8 bases left between them. CDR3 region: CASSPWPQETQYF. The CDR3 nucleotides are TGTGCCAGCAGCCCTTGGCCCCAAGAGACCCAGTACTTC.

This clone was seen just once. The chain combines TRBV6-5 with TRBJ2-3, with D perhaps matching TRBD1 (5 bases). Per the germline V gene, CDR1 is MNHEY and CDR2 is SVGAGI. This CDR3 contains 13 residues. Trimming cost V 8 bases and J 6 bases, with 15 bases left between them. For the CDR3, the DNA is TGTGCCAGCGGAAAAAGGGGAATTGATACGCAGTATTTT. It is translated as CASGKRGIDTQYF.

The chain uses TRBV11-2 and TRBJ1-3; no reliable D call. V was shortened by 5 bases and J by 4 bases, with 15 bases between the two germline ends. Germline lookup yields CDR1 SGHAT and CDR2 FQNNGV. The CDR3 consists of 15 residues. CDR3 residues: CASSDTATTGNTIYF. The DNA of the CDR3 is TGTGCCAGCAGCGACACAGCTACAACCGGAAACACCATATATTTT.

This chain links TRBV7-3 with TRBJ2-1; 10 positions match TRBD2. This CDR3 is 18 amino acids long. Germline V gene sequence: CDR1 SGHTA, CDR2 FQGTGA. V dropped 5 bases and J dropped 2; count of bases not matched to a gene: 12. In nucleotides, the CDR3 is TGTGCCAGCAGCGTACATAGCGGGGGGTCAAAAACCTACAATGAGCAGTTCTTC. Its translation is CASSVHSGGSKTYNEQFF.

DNA for the CDR3: TGTGCCAGCAGCACTCGAAATTCACCCCTCCACTTT. It specifies CASSTRNSPLHF. The rearrangement uses TRBV13 and TRBJ1-6; D is ambiguous. This CDR3 region has 12 residues. Trimming shortened V by 5 bases and J by 7 bases, and 6 bases separated the two germline ends. The germline V gene encodes CDR1 PRHDT and CDR2 FYEKMQ (reference sequence).

The CDR3 nucleotides are TGTGCCAGTACCATGGGGGCAGGGAACCAAGAGACCCAGTACTTC. The encoded protein is CASTMGAGNQETQYF. This chain joins TRBV19 and TRBJ2-5; tentative D call: TRBD1 (6 bases). CDR3 size: 15 residues. Germline V gene data show CDR1 as LNHDA and CDR2 as SQIVND (reference sequence). Trimming took 7 bases from V and 0 from J, leaving 15 bases between them.

CDR3 sequence: CASTEAATVPNYGYTF. The CDR3, as DNA: TGTGCCAGCACCGAGGCCGCGACAGTCCCTAACTATGGCTACACCTTC. The chain carries TRBV2 and TRBJ1-2; D might be TRBD1 (5 bases). The V gene lost 7 bases and the J gene lost 0 bases, with 18 bases spanning the gap. This CDR3 contains 16 residues. Germline V gives CDR1 SNHLY, CDR2 FYNNEI.

The chain carries TRBV5-1 and TRBJ2-7, with D unclear. CDR1 is SGHRS, CDR2 YFSETQ, per germline. V shed 0 bases and J shed 3 bases, with 13 bases lying between them. The CDR3 contains 15 residues. The CDR3 loop reads CASSLDPRPSYEQYF. As DNA, the CDR3 is TGCGCCAGCAGCTTGGACCCGCGGCCGAGCTACGAGCAGTACTTC. The full variable domain, with the rest looked up from reference TRBV5-1 and TRBJ2-7, is KAGVTQTPRYLIKTRGQQVTLSCSPISGHRSVSWYQQTPGQGLQFLFEYFSETQRNKGNFPGRFSGRQFSNSRSEMNVSTLELGDSALYLCASSLDPRPSYEQYFGPGTRLTVT.

The CDR3: CASSMKPRGANVLTF. CDR3 in DNA: TGTGCCAGTAGTATGAAGCCCCGTGGGGCCAACGTCCTGACTTTC. The rearrangement joins TRBV19 to TRBJ2-6; D gene ambiguous. CDR1 is LNHDA, CDR2 SQIVND, per germline (reference sequence). The V end was cut by 3 bases, the J end by 3 bases, with 9 bases between. This CDR3 has 15 amino acids.

The chain uses TRBV19 and TRBJ1-3; the D is unclear. This CDR3 is built from 13 residues. Germline values: CDR1 LNHDA, CDR2 SQIVND (reference sequence). V lost 6 bases and J 4 bases, leaving 10 bases between the germline ends. The CDR3 coding sequence is TGTGCCAGTAGGCGCGGAGAAGGAAACACCATATATTTT. This gives the protein CASRRGEGNTIYF.

This chain joins TRBV29-1 and TRBJ2-6; D gene unclear. Germline V CDR1 and CDR2: SQVTM, ANQGSEA. Trimming took off 4 bases at V and 9 bases at J, with 10 bases between the two ends. The CDR3 runs 12 residues. The DNA for the CDR3 is TGCAGCGTTGTTTCGCAGGTCAACGTCCTGACTTTC. It yields the protein CSVVSQVNVLTF.

The CDR3 region is CASSPRTGGSEQYV. CDR3 coding DNA: TGTGCCAGCAGCCCCCGGACAGGGGGCTCCGAGCAGTACGTC. The chain has TRBV11-2 and TRBJ2-7; 11 nucleotides line up with TRBD1. The germline CDR1 and CDR2 sequences are SGHAT and FQNNGV. CDR3 length equals 14 residues. Trimming removed 5 bases from V and 6 bases from J; junction bases left unmatched: 6.